The 17 T cell receptor beta chains listed next were all sequenced from one sample in a study of blood T cell repertoires in COVID-19. Clones were sequenced by immunoSEQ multiplex PCR, and TCRdb holds only the in-frame ones, with some missing. Among under 200,000 clones listed, about 76% were seen once. The sample comprised peripheral blood. These receptors all stem from a woman in her thirties or forties with COVID-19, enrolled during active disease.

This sequence joins TRBV5-4 and TRBJ1-3, with unresolved D. The ends were cut back, 2 bases at V and 2 bases at J, with 5 bases in the middle. Germline V gene data show CDR1 as SGHNT and CDR2 as YYREEE (reference sequence). The CDR3 is made up of 13 amino acids. The CDR3 reads CASSFSAGNTIYF. Here the CDR3 DNA reads TGTGCCAGCAGCTTTAGTGCTGGAAACACCATATATTTT.

The chain joins TRBV5-1 to TRBJ1-1, with 8 bases fitting TRBD1. CDR3 length: 12 residues. V shed 0 bases and J 8 bases; nucleotides not matched to a gene: 0. Germline V gene data show CDR1 as SGHRS and CDR2 as YFSETQ. The CDR3 DNA follows: TGCGCCAGCAGCTTGGGGGACAGGGAAGCTTTCTTT. This translates into CASSLGDREAFF. The variable domain in full, with the rest retrieved from reference TRBV5-1 and TRBJ1-1, is KAGVTQTPRYLIKTRGQQVTLSCSPISGHRSVSWYQQTPGQGLQFLFEYFSETQRNKGNFPGRFSGRQFSNSRSEMNVSTLELGDSALYLCASSLGDREAFFGQGTRLTVV.

The CDR3 bases are TGTGCCAGCAGCCGAAGCGGGAGTGACACAGATACGCAGTATTTT. Protein: CASSRSGSDTDTQYF. This chain joins TRBV11-3 and TRBJ2-3; 8 bases match TRBD2. The germline gives CDR1 SGHNT, CDR2 YENEEA. J gave up 2 bases and V 5 bases, and 6 bases lay outside the gene matches. The CDR3 is 15 amino acids.

This chain uses TRBV5-5 with TRBJ1-2, with TRBD1 matching over 7 bases. The germline V gene encodes CDR1 SGHKS and CDR2 YYEKEE (reference sequence). The CDR3 extends over 14 amino acids. The V gene end was trimmed by 4 bases and the J gene end by 2 bases; junction bases not matched to a gene: 5. The CDR3 DNA follows: TGTGCCAGCAGCCGTCAACAGGGGAACTATGGCTACACCTTC. Protein: CASSRQQGNYGYTF.

This chain connects TRBV30 to TRBJ2-1; D might be TRBD2 (5 bases). This CDR3 has 13 residues. V lost 5 bases, J lost 1 base, and 9 bases lay in between. Germline loops: CDR1 GTSNPN, CDR2 SVGIG (reference sequence). The CDR3 nucleotides read TGTGCCTGGTCGCCGGGGTCCTACAATGAGCAGTTCTTC. This sequence encodes CAWSPGSYNEQFF. Looking up the rest from reference TRBV30 and TRBJ2-1 gives the full variable domain: SQTIHQWPATLVQPVGSPLSLECTVEGTSNPNLYWYRQAAGRGLQLLFYSVGIGQISSEVPQNLSASRPQDRQFILSSKKLLLSDSGFYLCAWSPGSYNEQFFGPGTRLTVL.

The rearrangement uses TRBV6-1 and TRBJ1-1, with 9 bases fitting TRBD1. V trimming: 3 bases; J trimming: 6 bases; junction bases outside the gene matches: 5. This CDR3 contains 14 residues. CDR1 MNHNS and CDR2 SASEGT come from the germline V gene. The CDR3 bases are TGTGCCAGCAGTGATACAGGGGGCATTGCTGAAGCTTTCTTT. Translated, it gives CASSDTGGIAEAFF.

As concerns this clone: One junction end disagrees with the germline gene, perhaps due to a read error. Other DNA variants within this sample encode the same CDR3. The chain has TRBV5-1 and TRBJ1-2; D may be TRBD1 (5 bases). The CDR3 runs to 13 residues. CDR1 and CDR2 (germline): SGHRS, YFSETQ. The CDR3 sequence: CASSTDSLVGGTF. CDR3 nucleotide sequence: TGCGCCAGCAGCACCGACAGTCTCGTAGGTGGCACCTTT.

The chain couples TRBV4-2 to TRBJ2-6; 8 positions agree with TRBD1. The germline V gene encodes CDR1 LGHNA and CDR2 YNFKEQ. J lost 2 bases, V lost 0 bases, and 3 bases had no gene match. CDR3 size: 17 residues. CDR3 in amino acids: CASSQEPQGAGANVLTF. Here the CDR3 DNA reads TGTGCCAGCAGCCAAGAGCCACAGGGGGCTGGGGCCAACGTCCTGACTTTC.

The table lists this clone with a few counts. This sample also contains other DNA sequences that code for the same CDR3. The chain is built from TRBV18 and TRBJ1-5; possible D gene TRBD1, 5 bases. V lost 6 bases to trimming and J lost 4 bases, with 10 bases between them. This CDR3 spans 13 amino acids. Germline CDR1 is KGHSH and CDR2 is LQKENI. CDR3 residues: CASSSDSNQPQHF. In DNA form, the CDR3 reads TGTGCCAGCTCGTCAGACAGTAATCAGCCCCAGCATTTT.

This chain connects TRBV18 to TRBJ1-4; a weak D match, TRBD1 (5 bases). Per the germline V gene, CDR1 is KGHSH and CDR2 is LQKENI. The V gene lost 0 bases and the J gene lost 8 bases, with 13 bases spanning the gap. The CDR3 is made up of 15 amino acids. CDR3 DNA: TGTGCCAGCTCACCACCGGGGCCCCGGGGGGAAAAACTGTTTTTT. Its translation: CASSPPGPRGEKLFF.

V usage is TRBV6-2 or TRBV6-3 and J usage is TRBJ1-2; D is perhaps TRBD1 (5 bases). The CDR3 sequence is 14 residues long. Trimming left V 2 bases short and J 8 bases short, with 15 bases between. CDR1 and CDR2 from the germline V gene are MNHEY and SVGEGT. The CDR3 DNA sequence: TGTGCCAGCAGTTACAGGGGTTCAATGGACGGCTACACCTTC. The encoded protein is CASSYRGSMDGYTF.

The gene calls are TRBV3-1 (or the pseudogene TRBV3-2) and TRBJ2-3; the match to TRBD2 covers 10 bases. V dropped 7 bases and J dropped 2; count of bases not matched to a gene: 6. CDR3 length: 15 amino acids. Germline V CDR1 and CDR2: LGHDT, YNNKEL (reference sequence). This CDR3 is CASTPSGSLTDTQYF. DNA of the CDR3: TGTGCCAGCACCCCTAGCGGGAGTCTCACAGATACGCAGTATTTT.

The gene calls are TRBV6-5 and TRBJ1-5; no clear D gene. Germline CDR1 reads MNHEY; CDR2 reads SVGAGI. Trimming took 3 bases from V and 8 from J, leaving 11 bases between them. The CDR3 extends over 13 amino acids. CDR3 DNA sequence: TGTGCCAGCAGTTATGCCGTCACAGAGCCCCAGCATTTT. As protein: CASSYAVTEPQHF.

This chain connects TRBV28 to TRBJ1-1; D remains ambiguous. V was pared by 8 bases and J by 4 bases, with 11 bases between. The CDR3 consists of 12 residues. Per the germline V gene, CDR1 is MDHEN and CDR2 is SYDVKM. The CDR3: CASLGWSTEAFF. The CDR3 nucleotides are TGTGCCAGCCTCGGGTGGAGCACTGAAGCTTTCTTT.

The V gene is TRBV7-3, the J gene TRBJ2-3; D may be TRBD2 (6 bases). The CDR3 contains 14 residues. Trimming removed 4 bases at V and 1 base at J, with 9 bases between. CDR1 is SGHTA, CDR2 FQGTGA, per germline. The CDR3 nucleotides are TGTGCCAGCAGCTCCTCGGGGGGCACAGATACGCAGTATTTT. Translation: CASSSSGGTDTQYF.

This rearrangement joins TRBV3-1 (or the pseudogene TRBV3-2) to TRBJ1-1; 9 nucleotides match TRBD1. The length of the CDR3 is 14 residues. Germline CDR1 LGHDT, CDR2 YNNKEL (reference sequence). Trimming took 4 bases from V and 5 from J; bases not matched to a gene: 5. The CDR3 bases are TGTGCCAGCAGCCCGAACAGGGGGCAGACTGAAGCTTTCTTT. It yields the protein CASSPNRGQTEAFF.

The chain is built from TRBV5-1 and TRBJ2-7; 13 bases agree with TRBD2. The CDR3 is made up of 14 amino acids. Germline CDR1 is SGHRS and CDR2 is YFSETQ. Trimming at V came to 4 bases and at J to 5 bases, leaving 3 bases not matched to a gene. The chain's CDR3 is CASSPGLAGHEQYF. The CDR3 bases are TGCGCCAGCAGCCCGGGACTAGCGGGACACGAGCAGTACTTC.